This T cell receptor (beta chain) is drawn from a study of blood T cells in healthy people across ages. At least ten counts were recorded for this clonotype. Its antigen is as yet unknown. Healthy individuals of Caucasian origin from Russia, aged about 6 to 100, served as donors. A second PCR, run for roughly 7 to 12 cycles, used a sample-barcoded 5' primer plus a J-beta primer mix. TCRdb re-called the 5' RACE reads through MiXCR, storing one row per CDR3 protein. The sample shows about 680,000 distinct CDR3 sequences, around half of them seen only once. CDR1 and CDR2 (germline): DFQATT, SNEGSKA (reference sequence). CDR3 size: 15 residues. After removal of 0 bases from V and 2 bases from J, the junction contained 4 bases not matched to a gene. Whole-study findings and limits: Older individuals had lower TCR beta diversity per million T cells (the decline was roughly linear).

The chain combines TRBV20-1 with TRBJ2-7, with 10 bases that match TRBD2. This sequence was found in an older woman in good health. Source material: blood. The CDR3 protein is CSARDALAGTYEQYF. The CDR3 DNA reads TGCAGTGCTAGAGATGCACTAGCGGGGACCTACGAGCAGTACTTC.